Below are 21 T cell receptor beta chains sequenced from a single sample in a study of siplizumab effects on memory and regulatory T cells. Profiling relied on immunoSEQ multiplex PCR, and the TCRdb table lists in-frame clones only, not all of them. The sample consists of more than 95,000 clones, 85% to 95% of them appearing once. Sequencing was done on a sample of Tregs sorted from blood. Receptor source: a human donor in good health.

The rearrangement uses TRBV6-5 and TRBJ2-3; unclear D gene. CDR1 is MNHEY, CDR2 SVGAGI, per germline. Deletions cut 0 bases from V and 4 bases from J, with 14 bases between. CDR3 size: 16 residues. CDR3 bases: TGTGCCAGCAGTTACTCGAAAGGGATTCTGGCAGATACGCAGTATTTT. It translates to CASSYSKGILADTQYF.

The chain links TRBV7-2 to TRBJ2-1; 11 bases are a match to TRBD2. J was trimmed by 5 bases and V by 1 base; bases with no gene match: 4. This CDR3 comprises 16 residues. Germline CDR1 and CDR2: SGHTA and FQGNSA. The CDR3 region is CASSLVLLAGDNEQFF. The CDR3 DNA follows: TGTGCCAGCAGCTTAGTTTTACTAGCGGGAGACAATGAGCAGTTCTTC.

This sequence joins TRBV2 and TRBJ1-5; TRBD1 is a possible D gene (5 bases). Germline CDR1 reads SNHLY; CDR2 reads FYNNEI. The V end lost 5 bases, the J end lost 7 bases, and 18 bases lay between the germline ends. The CDR3 length is 15 residues. CDR3 nucleotide sequence: TGTGCCAGCAGTTTCATGACAGTCCCCGGGCAGCCCCAGCATTTT. Protein sequence: CASSFMTVPGQPQHF.

The rearrangement uses TRBV7-2 and TRBJ2-3; D unclear. There are 14 residues in the CDR3. The V gene's germline CDR1 is SGHTA and CDR2 FQGNSA. Trimming removed 0 bases at V and 4 bases at J, with 8 bases between. This CDR3 reads CASSLAWGADTQYF. CDR3 bases: TGTGCCAGCAGCTTAGCTTGGGGTGCAGATACGCAGTATTTT.

The chain has TRBV6-1 and TRBJ2-1, with TRBD2 matching 8 bases. Germline values: CDR1 MNHNS, CDR2 SASEGT. The CDR3 extends over 15 amino acids. The junction had 4 bases not matched to a gene; V was cut back by 3 bases and J by 3 bases. In DNA, the CDR3 is TGTGCCAGCAGTGAGGTAGCGGGAAACTACAATGAGCAGTTCTTC. Translated, it gives CASSEVAGNYNEQFF.

The V and J genes are TRBV7-9 and TRBJ1-4; D unclear. CDR3 length: 11 residues. Germline V lookup: CDR1 SEHNR, CDR2 FQNEAQ (reference sequence). The V end lost 2 bases, the J end lost 7 bases, and 2 bases lay between the germline ends. The DNA for the CDR3 is TGTGCCAGCAGCTTAATTGAAAAACTGTTTTTT. This translates into CASSLIEKLFF.

The CDR3 sequence is CASSTDRISSEQYF. CDR3 DNA sequence: TGTGCCAGCAGTACGGACAGGATCTCAAGCGAGCAGTACTTC. The V gene is TRBV27, the J gene TRBJ2-5; 7 bases map to TRBD1. The J call may be faulty, since TRBJ2-7 better matches the DNA end. Germline V gene lookup returns CDR1 MNHEY and CDR2 SMNVEV (reference sequence). The CDR3 runs to 14 residues.

The V call is TRBV9, the J call TRBJ1-2; D uncertain. The CDR3 has 12 residues. Trimming took off 4 bases at V and 8 bases at J, with 12 bases between the two ends. Per germline, CDR1 SGDLS and CDR2 YYNGEE. The DNA of the CDR3 is TGTGCCAGCAGCCCCCGAGCGGGGGGCTACACCTTC. It codes for CASSPRAGGYTF.

The chain employs TRBV11-3 and TRBJ2-7, with 9 nucleotides matching TRBD1. The germline CDR1 and CDR2 sequences are SGHNT and YENEEA. This CDR3 contains 12 residues. Unmatched junction bases numbered 1, after V lost 5 bases and J lost 5 bases. CDR3 nucleotides: TGTGCCAGCAGCAGGGACAGGGACGAGCAGTACTTC. Translating it yields CASSRDRDEQYF. Full variable domain (rest looked up from reference TRBV11-3 and TRBJ2-7): EAGVVQSPRYKIIEKKQPVAFWCNPISGHNTLYWYLQNLGQGPELLIRYENEEAVDDSQLPKDRFSAERLKGVDSTLKIQPAELGDSAVYLCASSRDRDEQYFGPGTRLTVT.

CDR3: CASRLTGANYGYTF. The CDR3 DNA reads TGTGCCAGCAGGTTGACAGGGGCGAACTATGGCTACACCTTC. The V and J genes are TRBV6-1 and TRBJ1-2; 8 bases map to TRBD1. The CDR3 is made up of 14 amino acids. Germline V gene lookup returns CDR1 MNHNS and CDR2 SASEGT. V dropped 6 bases and J dropped 2; count of bases not matched to a gene: 5.

The chain links TRBV9 to TRBJ2-5; 13 nucleotides agree with TRBD2. Germline V gene lookup returns CDR1 SGDLS and CDR2 YYNGEE. CDR3 length: 17 residues. V shed 4 bases and J 5 bases; nucleotides not matched to a gene: 11. The CDR3 loop is CASSLGTSGGAGETQYF. As DNA, the CDR3 is TGTGCCAGCAGCCTCGGAACTAGCGGGGGGGCAGGGGAGACCCAGTACTTC.

J is TRBJ2-6 and V is TRBV5-1; the D gene is possibly TRBD2 (5 bases). Trimming shortened V by 4 bases and J by 0 bases, and 11 bases separated the two germline ends. From germline, CDR1 is SGHRS and CDR2 YFSETQ. There are 16 residues in the CDR3. The CDR3 loop is CASSEFLASGANVLTF. In DNA form, the CDR3 reads TGCGCCAGCAGCGAATTCCTAGCCTCTGGGGCCAACGTCCTGACTTTC.

The rearrangement joins TRBV9 to TRBJ1-1; the D gene is possibly TRBD1 (5 bases). V lost 0 bases and J 5 bases, leaving 17 bases between the germline ends. The CDR3 loop spans 16 amino acids. The germline V gene encodes CDR1 SGDLS and CDR2 YYNGEE. The CDR3 protein is CASSVGIDRGSTEAFF. DNA for the CDR3: TGTGCCAGCAGCGTAGGTATCGACAGAGGGTCAACTGAAGCTTTCTTT.

The V call is TRBV5-4, the J call TRBJ2-1; 12 bases fit TRBD2. The CDR3 contains 16 residues. CDR1 is SGHNT and CDR2 is YYREEE in the germline V gene (reference sequence). V lost 0 bases, J lost 7 bases, and 5 bases stayed unmatched. The DNA for the CDR3 is TGTGCCAGCAGCTTGGGGACTAGCGGGATCCTGAATGAGCAGTTCTTC. Protein product: CASSLGTSGILNEQFF.

The rearrangement uses TRBV9 and TRBJ2-3, with D perhaps given as TRBD1 or TRBD2 (5 bases each). V lost 0 bases to trimming and J lost 1 base, with 9 bases between them. CDR3 length: 15 amino acids. CDR1 is SGDLS, CDR2 YYNGEE, per germline. Written as DNA, the CDR3 is TGTGCCAGCAGCGTAGGGGACGCCGGCACAGATACGCAGTATTTT. Translating gives CASSVGDAGTDTQYF.

V is TRBV4-1 and J is TRBJ1-3; D gene uncertain. CDR3 length: 15 residues. Germline assignment: CDR1 MGHRA and CDR2 YSYEKL. Trimming stripped 3 bases from V and 0 bases from J, with 9 bases between. The chain's CDR3 is CASSHDPSSGNTIYF. CDR3 bases: TGCGCCAGCAGCCACGACCCTAGCTCTGGAAACACCATATATTTT.

In this sample, this clone turned up a few times. The J gene is TRBJ2-2, the V gene TRBV7-2; 7 nucleotides line up with TRBD2. This CDR3 is built from 16 residues. The V and J ends lost 1 base and 4 bases, in that order; junction bases with no gene match: 6. Germline CDR1 SGHTA, CDR2 FQGNSA. DNA for the CDR3: TGTGCCAGCAGCTTAGAGGGCGGGAGACGCACCGGGGAGCTGTTTTTT. Amino acid sequence: CASSLEGGRRTGELFF.

This chain connects TRBV5-1 to TRBJ1-2, with D perhaps matching TRBD1 (5 bases). This CDR3 comprises 14 residues. V was pared by 0 bases and J by 3 bases, with 9 bases between. Germline assignment: CDR1 SGHRS and CDR2 YFSETQ. CDR3 sequence (DNA): TGCGCCAGCAGCTTGGAGGGGCGCGACTATGGCTACACCTTC. This codes for CASSLEGRDYGYTF.

The V and J genes are TRBV19 and TRBJ2-7, with TRBD2 matching 8 bases. V shed 1 base and J 4 bases; nucleotides not matched to a gene: 6. This CDR3 contains 15 residues. From germline, CDR1 is LNHDA and CDR2 SQIVND (reference sequence). The CDR3 region is CASSIAGSGAYEQYF. The CDR3 region has the DNA TGTGCCAGTAGTATAGCTGGTAGCGGGGCTTACGAGCAGTACTTC.

In its sample, this clone was seen once. The gene calls are TRBV19 and TRBJ2-1, with TRBD1 as a possible D gene (6 bases). Germline V gene data show CDR1 as LNHDA and CDR2 as SQIVND (reference sequence). V was shortened by 2 bases and J by 7 bases, with 12 bases between the two germline ends. The CDR3 runs 14 residues. In DNA, the CDR3 is TGTGCCAGTAGTATATTGCAGGGGCGGAATGAGCAGTTCTTC. Its translation is CASSILQGRNEQFF.

This clone was recorded only once. The V call is TRBV7-9, the J call TRBJ2-2; D ambiguous. Germline V gives CDR1 SEHNR, CDR2 FQNEAQ (reference sequence). V shed 1 base and J shed 6 bases, with 6 bases lying between them. The length of the CDR3 is 13 residues. In nucleotides, the CDR3 is TGTGCCAGCAGCTTAGTAGGCGCCGGGGAGCTGTTTTTT. Protein: CASSLVGAGELFF.